Listed below are T cell receptor beta chains from one sample, sequenced in a study of blood T cell repertoires in COVID-19. Repertoires were generated with immunoSEQ multiplex PCR, while TCRdb's copy carries only in-frame clones and drops some. This repertoire shows around 200,000 clones, 75% to 90% found once; its top ten account for 4% to 5.5%. The material sequenced was peripheral blood. The receptors derive from a human donor in a cohort sampled during active COVID-19. Each CDR3 is given with its conserved first and last residue. Fields, in order: D gene, J gene, clone size, V gene, CDR3 protein, CDR3 DNA. D genes are given only for firm matches. Some rows have no size entry. The others give once, few or many, or a class for an expanded clone.

d_gene: NA; j_gene: TRBJ1-2; abundance: few; v_gene: TRBV9; CDR3aa: CASSAGHGYGYTF; CDR3nt: TGTGCCAGCAGCGCCGGACACGGCTATGGCTACACCTTC
d_gene: TRBD2; j_gene: TRBJ2-3; abundance: NA; v_gene: TRBV5-5; CDR3aa: CASSLGLASGSGADTQYF; CDR3nt: TGTGCCAGCAGCTTGGGGTTGGCTAGCGGGAGTGGGGCAGATACGCAGTATTTT
d_gene: NA; j_gene: TRBJ2-7; abundance: NA; v_gene: TRBV7-2; CDR3aa: CASSRTGTYEQYF; CDR3nt: TGTGCCAGCAGCCGGACTGGGACCTACGAGCAGTACTTC
d_gene: TRBD1; j_gene: TRBJ1-4; abundance: NA; v_gene: TRBV24-1; CDR3aa: CATSPGQGPWQNEKLFF; CDR3nt: TGTGCCACCAGCCCGGGACAGGGCCCCTGGCAAAATGAAAAACTGTTTTTT
d_gene: TRBD1; j_gene: TRBJ1-2; abundance: NA; v_gene: TRBV5-1; CDR3aa: CASSLEPTGVSGYTF; CDR3nt: TGCGCCAGCAGCTTGGAGCCTACAGGGGTAAGCGGCTACACCTTC
d_gene: TRBD1; j_gene: TRBJ2-3; abundance: NA; v_gene: TRBV7-9; CDR3aa: CASTGTGSTDTQYF; CDR3nt: TGTGCCAGCACCGGGACAGGGAGCACAGATACGCAGTATTTT
d_gene: NA; j_gene: TRBJ1-1; abundance: NA; v_gene: TRBV6-1; CDR3aa: CASSEMAQANTEAFF; CDR3nt: TGTGCCAGCAGTGAGATGGCACAGGCGAACACTGAAGCTTTCTTT
d_gene: NA; j_gene: TRBJ1-2; abundance: NA; v_gene: TRBV7-9; CDR3aa: CASSPPGANYGYTF; CDR3nt: TGTGCCAGCAGCCCCCCGGGTGCTAACTATGGCTACACCTTC
d_gene: NA; j_gene: TRBJ2-7; abundance: NA; v_gene: TRBV12-3/TRBV12-4; CDR3aa: CASTDWSGAEQYF; CDR3nt: TGTGCCAGCACCGACTGGTCAGGGGCCGAGCAGTACTTC
d_gene: TRBD1; j_gene: TRBJ2-5; abundance: NA; v_gene: TRBV7-3; CDR3aa: CASSRLQGAMETQYF; CDR3nt: TGTGCCAGCAGCCGCTTACAGGGGGCTATGGAGACCCAGTACTTC
d_gene: TRBD1; j_gene: TRBJ1-2; abundance: NA; v_gene: TRBV6-2/TRBV6-3; CDR3aa: CASSYPRIIDRDYGYTF; CDR3nt: TGTGCCAGCAGTTACCCGAGGATTATCGACAGGGACTATGGCTACACCTTC
d_gene: NA; j_gene: TRBJ1-1; abundance: NA; v_gene: TRBV18; CDR3aa: CASSPRGYTEAFF; CDR3nt: TGTGCCAGCTCACCAAGGGGGTACACTGAAGCTTTCTTT
d_gene: TRBD1; j_gene: TRBJ1-1; abundance: once; v_gene: TRBV28; CDR3aa: CASSFRGGGNTEAFF; CDR3nt: TGTGCCAGCAGTTTTAGAGGGGGCGGGAACACTGAAGCTTTCTTT
d_gene: NA; j_gene: TRBJ2-1; abundance: NA; v_gene: TRBV9; CDR3aa: CASSADLSGGSYNEQFF; CDR3nt: TGTGCCAGCAGCGCTGACCTGAGCGGAGGCTCCTACAATGAGCAGTTCTTC
d_gene: NA; j_gene: TRBJ1-2; abundance: NA; v_gene: TRBV28; CDR3aa: CASSLRTGTTIYGYTF; CDR3nt: TGTGCCAGCAGTTTAAGAACGGGGACAACGATATATGGCTACACCTTC
d_gene: NA; j_gene: TRBJ1-6; abundance: few; v_gene: TRBV30; CDR3aa: CAWSDERFSYNSPLHF; CDR3nt: TGTGCCTGGAGTGACGAGCGATTCTCCTATAATTCACCCCTCCACTTT
d_gene: TRBD2; j_gene: TRBJ2-1; abundance: NA; v_gene: TRBV19; CDR3aa: CASMAGGSYNEQFF; CDR3nt: TGTGCCAGTATGGCGGGAGGGAGTTACAATGAGCAGTTCTTC
d_gene: NA; j_gene: TRBJ1-1; abundance: NA; v_gene: TRBV28; CDR3aa: CASSFRGNTEAFF; CDR3nt: TGTGCCAGCAGTTTTAGAGGGAACACTGAAGCTTTTTTT
d_gene: TRBD1; j_gene: TRBJ2-3; abundance: NA; v_gene: TRBV9; CDR3aa: CASSVGRDRDTDTQYF; CDR3nt: TGTGCCAGCAGCGTAGGGCGGGACAGGGACACAGATACGCAGTATTTT
d_gene: TRBD1; j_gene: TRBJ2-7; abundance: NA; v_gene: TRBV30; CDR3aa: CAWTRQGVVEQYF; CDR3nt: TGTGCCTGGACCCGACAGGGGGTAGTTGAGCAGTACTTC
d_gene: TRBD1; j_gene: TRBJ1-2; abundance: NA; v_gene: TRBV5-1; CDR3aa: CASSLYGTAYGYTF; CDR3nt: TGCGCCAGCAGCCTATACGGGACAGCTTATGGCTACACCTTC
d_gene: TRBD1; j_gene: TRBJ1-3; abundance: NA; v_gene: TRBV9; CDR3aa: CASSAPGTGASSGNTIYF; CDR3nt: TGTGCCAGCAGCGCCCCCGGGACAGGGGCAAGCTCTGGAAACACCATATATTTT
d_gene: NA; j_gene: TRBJ2-7; abundance: NA; v_gene: TRBV7-2; CDR3aa: CASSLALVSGEQYF; CDR3nt: TGTGCCAGCAGCTTAGCCCTAGTATCGGGCGAGCAGTACTTC
d_gene: TRBD2; j_gene: TRBJ2-3; abundance: NA; v_gene: TRBV15; CDR3aa: CATSAGVGADTQYF; CDR3nt: TGTGCCACCAGCGCGGGAGTGGGGGCAGATACGCAGTATTTT
d_gene: NA; j_gene: TRBJ2-1; abundance: few; v_gene: TRBV9; CDR3aa: CASSVTGLSSYNEQFF; CDR3nt: TGTGCCAGCAGCGTAACAGGGTTGAGCTCCTACAATGAGCAGTTCTTC
d_gene: TRBD2; j_gene: TRBJ2-7; abundance: once; v_gene: TRBV19; CDR3aa: CASSPGGSGNSYEQYF; CDR3nt: TGTGCCAGTAGTCCGGGGGGTAGCGGAAACTCCTACGAGCAGTACTTC
d_gene: NA; j_gene: TRBJ1-5; abundance: NA; v_gene: TRBV23-1; CDR3aa: CASSQSPEGSGDQPQHF; CDR3nt: TGCGCCAGCAGTCAAAGCCCCGAGGGCAGCGGGGATCAGCCCCAGCATTTT
d_gene: TRBD1; j_gene: TRBJ1-2; abundance: NA; v_gene: TRBV27; CDR3aa: CASRNSGGSSYGYTF; CDR3nt: TGTGCCAGCAGAAACTCAGGGGGCTCGAGCTATGGCTACACCTTC
d_gene: NA; j_gene: TRBJ1-4; abundance: NA; v_gene: TRBV21-1; CDR3aa: CASSKHGQGLGSGEKLFF; CDR3nt: TGTGCCAGCAGCAAACACGGACAGGGGCTGGGAAGTGGTGAAAAACTGTTTTTT
d_gene: TRBD1; j_gene: TRBJ1-2; abundance: NA; v_gene: TRBV29-1; CDR3aa: CSVEARLADRGLSNYGYTF; CDR3nt: TGCAGCGTTGAAGCCCGCCTAGCGGACAGGGGACTGTCTAACTATGGCTACACCTTC
d_gene: NA; j_gene: TRBJ2-7; abundance: NA; v_gene: TRBV9; CDR3aa: CASSVGAGRSYEQYF; CDR3nt: TGTGCCAGCAGCGTAGGGGCAGGGCGCTCCTACGAGCAGTACTTC
d_gene: TRBD1; j_gene: TRBJ1-4; abundance: NA; v_gene: TRBV4-3; CDR3aa: CASSQDYGTGATNEKLFF; CDR3nt: TGCGCCAGCAGCCAAGATTATGGGACAGGGGCAACTAATGAAAAACTGTTTTTT
d_gene: NA; j_gene: TRBJ1-2; abundance: NA; v_gene: TRBV18; CDR3aa: CASSLQEGNYGYTF; CDR3nt: TGTGCCAGCTCACTGCAGGAGGGGAACTATGGCTACACCTTC
d_gene: NA; j_gene: TRBJ2-1; abundance: many; v_gene: TRBV28; CDR3aa: CASSFPSRGDSYNEQFF; CDR3nt: TGTGCCAGCAGTTTTCCCTCCCGGGGAGACTCCTACAATGAGCAGTTCTTC
d_gene: TRBD1; j_gene: TRBJ1-4; abundance: NA; v_gene: TRBV27; CDR3aa: CASSFRGLREKLFF; CDR3nt: TGTGCCAGCAGTTTCAGGGGGCTGAGGGAAAAACTGTTTTTT
d_gene: TRBD1; j_gene: TRBJ2-7; abundance: NA; v_gene: TRBV5-1; CDR3aa: CASSFYLRDRGPHEQYF; CDR3nt: TGCGCCAGCAGTTTCTACCTCCGGGACAGGGGACCGCACGAGCAGTACTTC
d_gene: NA; j_gene: TRBJ1-5; abundance: NA; v_gene: TRBV19; CDR3aa: CASQGSPGHLSNQPQHF; CDR3nt: TGTGCCTCACAGGGTTCCCCGGGACACCTGAGCAATCAGCCCCAGCATTTT
d_gene: TRBD1; j_gene: TRBJ1-1; abundance: NA; v_gene: TRBV7-9; CDR3aa: CASSLRQGPFSEAFF; CDR3nt: TGTGCCAGCAGCCTACGACAGGGCCCATTTTCTGAAGCTTTCTTT
d_gene: NA; j_gene: TRBJ2-7; abundance: once; v_gene: TRBV7-3; CDR3aa: CASSSSDPYEQYF; CDR3nt: TGTGCCAGCAGCTCTAGCGACCCCTACGAGCAGTACTTC
d_gene: TRBD2; j_gene: TRBJ2-7; abundance: few; v_gene: TRBV19; CDR3aa: CASKTSGSPHEQYF; CDR3nt: TGTGCCAGTAAAACTAGCGGGAGTCCCCACGAGCAGTACTTC
d_gene: TRBD1; j_gene: TRBJ1-1; abundance: NA; v_gene: TRBV3-1/TRBV3-2; CDR3aa: CASSQAIGTGGTEAFF; CDR3nt: TGTGCCAGCAGCCAAGCAATCGGGACAGGGGGCACTGAAGCTTTCTTT
d_gene: TRBD2; j_gene: TRBJ2-2; abundance: NA; v_gene: TRBV5-1; CDR3aa: CASSRTSGTQKGTGELFF; CDR3nt: TGCGCCAGCAGCAGGACTAGCGGGACCCAGAAGGGGACCGGGGAGCTGTTTTTT
d_gene: NA; j_gene: TRBJ2-2; abundance: NA; v_gene: TRBV7-8; CDR3aa: CAIARDSSPGELFF; CDR3nt: TGTGCCATCGCGCGGGACTCAAGTCCCGGGGAGCTGTTTTTT
d_gene: NA; j_gene: TRBJ1-5; abundance: NA; v_gene: TRBV29-1; CDR3aa: CSVDRGQPQHF; CDR3nt: TGCAGCGTTGATAGGGGTCAGCCCCAGCATTTT
d_gene: NA; j_gene: TRBJ2-7; abundance: NA; v_gene: TRBV18; CDR3aa: CASSPRPRAEGRNYEQYF; CDR3nt: TGTGCCAGCTCCCCGCGGCCCAGGGCGGAAGGACGCAATTACGAGCAGTACTTC
d_gene: TRBD1; j_gene: TRBJ2-3; abundance: once; v_gene: TRBV15; CDR3aa: CATSAGTGVTQYF; CDR3nt: TGTGCCACCAGCGCCGGGACAGGGGTAACGCAGTATTTT
d_gene: NA; j_gene: TRBJ2-1; abundance: NA; v_gene: TRBV3-1/TRBV3-2; CDR3aa: CASSQGYAGGPHEQFF; CDR3nt: TGTGCCAGCAGCCAAGGGTACGCCGGTGGTCCCCATGAGCAGTTCTTC
d_gene: TRBD1; j_gene: TRBJ2-7; abundance: NA; v_gene: TRBV6-5; CDR3aa: CASSYQGALEQYF; CDR3nt: TGTGCCAGCAGTTATCAGGGGGCTCTCGAGCAGTACTTC
d_gene: TRBD2; j_gene: TRBJ2-1; abundance: NA; v_gene: TRBV7-3; CDR3aa: CASSFSAGAYNEQFF; CDR3nt: TGTGCCAGCAGCTTCAGCGCGGGGGCCTACAATGAGCAGTTCTTC
d_gene: TRBD2; j_gene: TRBJ2-5; abundance: NA; v_gene: TRBV5-1; CDR3aa: CASSLRTSGSEETQYF; CDR3nt: TGCGCCAGCAGCCTACGGACTAGCGGGAGTGAAGAGACCCAGTACTTC
d_gene: NA; j_gene: TRBJ1-5; abundance: NA; v_gene: TRBV19; CDR3aa: CASSDEGRKPQHF; CDR3nt: TGTGCCAGTAGTGATGAGGGTAGGAAGCCCCAGCATTTT
d_gene: NA; j_gene: TRBJ2-5; abundance: once; v_gene: TRBV13; CDR3aa: CASSSSGETQYF; CDR3nt: TGTGCCAGCAGCTCCAGCGGCGAGACCCAGTACTTC
d_gene: NA; j_gene: TRBJ2-7; abundance: NA; v_gene: TRBV30; CDR3aa: CAWSERAPWEQYF; CDR3nt: TGTGCCTGGAGTGAGAGGGCCCCTTGGGAGCAGTACTTC
d_gene: NA; j_gene: TRBJ2-7; abundance: NA; v_gene: TRBV4-3; CDR3aa: CASSQVAGQSYEQYF; CDR3nt: TGCGCCAGCAGCCAAGTCGCGGGACAGAGCTACGAGCAGTACTTC
d_gene: NA; j_gene: TRBJ2-7; abundance: NA; v_gene: TRBV19; CDR3aa: CASRLSGAVSYEQYF; CDR3nt: TGTGCCAGTAGACTGAGCGGAGCAGTGTCCTACGAGCAGTACTTC